This T cell receptor beta chain appears in the sequencing data of a study of OX40 agonist ivuxolimab in advanced cancers. Across the whole study: Each dose-escalation patient presented with hepatocellular carcinoma, melanoma, renal cell or head and neck cancer.

Method: immunoSEQ multiplex PCR; TCRdb's copy keeps in-frame clones and lacks some. The repertoire includes about 36,000 clones, around 90% of them detected once, and about 4% sits in the top ten. The CDR3 sequence is 14 residues long. The V and J ends lost 1 base and 3 bases respectively, with 6 bases between them. Germline V lookup: CDR1 SEHNR, CDR2 FQNEAQ (reference sequence). This receptor was obtained from an adult with an advanced solid tumor such as melanoma, head and neck, liver or kidney cancer. The starting material was CD4+ or CD8+ T cells sorted from blood, obtained in a trial of the OX40 agonist ivuxolimab. The V gene is TRBV7-9, the J gene TRBJ1-4; D is unclear. The CDR3 sequence: CASSLVAANEKLFF. The CDR3 DNA sequence: TGTGCCAGCAGCTTAGTGGCAGCTAATGAAAAACTGTTTTTT.